These 18 T cell receptor beta chains originate from one sample sequenced in a study of shared clonotypes between healthy human individuals (TCRdb year 2020). Library construction relied on the immunoSEQ multiplex PCR assay. TCRdb re-hosts the immuneACCESS table, in-frame sequences only. Its copies lack some clones; in the studies checked, an unresolved V gene accounts for under half of them, and the cause for the rest is not known. This sample has about 1 million clones in its table, and about 75% of those were observed once. 1.4% of the sample is held by the ten biggest clonotypes. The sequenced sample was memory CD4+ T cells sorted from blood. Interpreted using the paper, the cell subset or site label stands for: CD45RA-negative fraction. These receptors were obtained from a man aged 18 to 35 in good health.

The J gene is TRBJ1-2, the V gene TRBV6-5; possible D gene TRBD1, 5 bases. This CDR3 contains 14 residues. The V gene's germline CDR1 is MNHEY and CDR2 SVGAGI. Trimming took 5 bases from V and 3 from J, leaving 13 bases between them. DNA for the CDR3: TGTGCCAGCAGTAGGGACCCGACAGACTATGGCTACACCTTC. It yields the protein CASSRDPTDYGYTF.

A note on this clone: The sample carries other DNA sequences with the same CDR3. The chain employs TRBV5-1 and TRBJ2-5, with D tentatively TRBD2 (6 bases). V dropped 0 bases and J dropped 5 bases, with 11 bases sitting between them. The CDR3 runs 14 residues. Per germline, CDR1 SGHRS and CDR2 YFSETQ. The CDR3 sequence is CASSLDSRGETQYF. The CDR3, as DNA: TGCGCCAGCAGCTTGGACAGTCGGGGGGAGACCCAGTACTTC.

Only a few counts were recorded for this clone. V is TRBV7-3 and J is TRBJ1-1; TRBD1 agrees at 7 bases. V lost 5 bases to trimming and J lost 1 base; unmatched junction nucleotides: 4. The CDR3 is made up of 14 amino acids. The germline gives CDR1 SGHTA, CDR2 FQGTGA. CDR3 sequence (DNA): TGTGCCAGCAGCCGGGACAGCCAGAACACTGAAGCTTTCTTT. This encodes CASSRDSQNTEAFF. Using reference TRBV7-3 and TRBJ1-1 for the parts outside the CDR3, the full variable domain is GAGVSQTPSNKVTEKGKYVELRCDPISGHTALYWYRQSLGQGPEFLIYFQGTGAADDSGLPNDRFFAVRPEGSVSTLKIQRTERGDSAVYLCASSRDSQNTEAFFGQGTRLTVV.

V gene TRBV4-2 combines with J gene TRBJ2-7; 8 bases map to TRBD2. Germline V gene data show CDR1 as LGHNA and CDR2 as YNFKEQ. This CDR3 has 14 amino acids. The trim removed 1 base at V and 9 bases at J, leaving 8 bases unmatched. Here the CDR3 reads CASSQATSGGWQYF. The DNA of the CDR3 is TGTGCCAGCAGCCAAGCCACTAGCGGTGGGTGGCAGTACTTC.

This clone was counted between two and nine times. The V gene is TRBV5-1, the J gene TRBJ2-1; 11 bases are a match to TRBD2. Germline V lookup: CDR1 SGHRS, CDR2 YFSETQ. The CDR3 sequence is 15 residues long. Trimming took 5 bases from V and 8 from J; bases not matched to a gene: 9. CDR3 nucleotide sequence: TGCGCCAGCAGTCAACGACTAGCGGGATTAGATGAGCAGTTCTTC. It codes for CASSQRLAGLDEQFF.

The V and J genes are TRBV6-5 and TRBJ2-3; TRBD1 or TRBD2 may be the D gene (6 bases each). V shed 7 bases and J shed 2 bases, with 16 bases lying between them. Germline V gives CDR1 MNHEY, CDR2 SVGAGI. The CDR3 contains 15 residues. CDR3 DNA sequence: TGTGCCAGCACCCCCGGGGGCGCCACCACAGATACGCAGTATTTT. Translated, it gives CASTPGGATTDTQYF.

In its sample, this clone was seen a few times. This sample also contains other DNA sequences that code for the same CDR3. V and J are TRBV5-1 and TRBJ2-7; D is unclear. V was pared by 0 bases and J by 2 bases, with 9 bases between. Germline V gene sequence: CDR1 SGHRS, CDR2 YFSETQ. There are 14 residues in the CDR3. CDR3 in amino acids: CASSLAGPPYEQYF. CDR3 DNA: TGCGCCAGCAGCTTGGCAGGACCCCCCTACGAGCAGTACTTC.

This chain joins TRBV2 and TRBJ2-4, with D unresolved. The V end was cut by 3 bases, the J end by 5 bases, with 8 bases between. The CDR3 is 13 residues long. The V gene's germline CDR1 is SNHLY and CDR2 FYNNEI. The CDR3 nucleotides read TGTGCCAGCAGTGACGGGCTACAAAACATTCAGTACTTC. This gives the protein CASSDGLQNIQYF.

About this clone: The sample holds other DNA sequences that translate to the same CDR3. The chain is built from TRBV18 and TRBJ1-4; TRBD1 aligns across 7 bases. This CDR3 region has 15 residues. Germline loops: CDR1 KGHSH, CDR2 LQKENI. Germline trimming cut 0 bases from V and 8 bases from J; bases unmatched to any gene: 6. The CDR3 region is CASSPPRTGGEKLFF. The CDR3 region has the DNA TGTGCCAGCTCACCACCGAGGACAGGAGGGGAAAAACTGTTTTTT. Based on the CDR3 plus reference TRBV18 and TRBJ1-4, the full variable domain is NAGVMQNPRHLVRRRGQEARLRCSPMKGHSHVYWYRQLPEEGLKFMVYLQKENIIDESGMPKERFSAEFPKEGPSILRIQQVVRGDSAAYFCASSPPRTGGEKLFFGSGTQLSVL.

The table lists this clone with many counts. V and J are TRBV14 and TRBJ1-6, with D possibly matching TRBD1 (6 bases). The CDR3 extends over 16 amino acids. The V end was cut by 5 bases, the J end by 10 bases, with 21 bases between. Germline CDR1 is SGHDN and CDR2 is FVKESK. The CDR3 nucleotides read TGTGCCAGCAGCGCCCGGACAGCCCTCGGGGAATCACCCCTCCACTTT. Translated, it gives CASSARTALGESPLHF.

The chain recombines TRBV6-4 with TRBJ1-5; D is unresolved. The CDR3 covers 21 residues. Trimming shortened V by 0 bases and J by 0 bases, and 24 bases separated the two germline ends. Germline CDR1 is MRHNA and CDR2 is SNTAGT. The CDR3 reads CASSDSTVGRRRGDSNQPQHF. CDR3 in DNA: TGTGCCAGCAGTGACTCCACCGTCGGGCGTCGTCGTGGGGATAGCAATCAGCCCCAGCATTTT.

The CDR3: CASSYGVTYEQYF. CDR3 coding DNA: TGTGCCAGCAGTTACGGGGTTACCTACGAGCAGTACTTC. The chain employs TRBV6-5 and TRBJ2-7, with D hard to call. Trimming shortened V by 2 bases and J by 2 bases, and 7 bases separated the two germline ends. This CDR3 comprises 13 residues. Germline V CDR1 and CDR2: MNHEY, SVGAGI.

In the case of this clone: Other DNA sequences in the same sample also yield this CDR3. V is TRBV5-1 and J is TRBJ2-3; tentatively, D is TRBD1 (5 bases). V lost 1 base, J lost 1 base, and 10 bases lay in between. Germline V gives CDR1 SGHRS, CDR2 YFSETQ. The CDR3 extends over 15 amino acids. Written as DNA, the CDR3 is TGCGCCAGCAGCTTGCTTCAGGGCGGCACAGATACGCAGTATTTT. This gives the protein CASSLLQGGTDTQYF.

This rearrangement joins TRBV7-2 to TRBJ1-1, with 9 bases fitting TRBD1. Germline lookup yields CDR1 SGHTA and CDR2 FQGNSA. CDR3 length equals 14 residues. Germline trimming cut 2 bases from V and 6 bases from J; bases unmatched to any gene: 4. CDR3 coding DNA: TGTGCCAGCAGCTTATTCGGGACAGGGTCTGAAGCTTTCTTT. Translation: CASSLFGTGSEAFF.

The chain couples TRBV5-8 to TRBJ2-3; the match to TRBD2 covers 8 bases. The V gene's germline CDR1 is SGHTS and CDR2 YDEGEE. V trimming: 0 bases; J trimming: 2 bases; junction bases outside the gene matches: 5. The CDR3 has 16 residues. The CDR3 protein is CASSLAASGFTDTQYF. The CDR3 nucleotides are TGTGCCAGCAGCTTGGCCGCTAGCGGGTTCACAGATACGCAGTATTTT.

The V call is TRBV21-1, the J call TRBJ1-4; the D segment call TRBD1 is taken from the table without a DNA check. TRBV21-1 is deemed a pseudogene. The CDR3 is 16 amino acids. The CDR3 DNA is TGTGCCAGCAGCAAAGGGGTACAGGGGGCGGATGAAAAACTGTTTTTT. Translated, it gives CASSKGVQGADEKLFF.

This chain links TRBV19 with TRBJ2-2, with a weak D call TRBD2 (6 bases). V was clipped by 7 bases and J by 8 bases, with 14 bases between them. Germline loops: CDR1 LNHDA, CDR2 SQIVND (reference sequence). The CDR3 has 13 amino acids. The CDR3 region is CASNAGSLGELFF. CDR3 nucleotide sequence: TGTGCCAGTAATGCGGGATCTCTTGGGGAGCTGTTTTTT.

This clone was observed a single time. The V call is TRBV6-1, the J call TRBJ2-7, with 7 positions matching TRBD1. The CDR3 contains 14 residues. V was pared by 6 bases and J by 3 bases, with 8 bases of the junction left unmatched. Per the germline V gene, CDR1 is MNHNS and CDR2 is SASEGT. CDR3 sequence reads: CASRRRTGHYEQYF. The CDR3 bases are TGTGCCAGCAGGAGAAGGACAGGCCACTACGAGCAGTACTTC.